These 20 T cell receptor beta chains were sequenced from one sample in a study of blood T cell repertoires in COVID-19. TCRdb's table, derived via immunoSEQ multiplex PCR, lists solely in-frame clones and lacks some. The sample has approximately 160,000 clones, about 86% seen once. The sequenced sample was peripheral blood. The receptors here all came from a middle-aged man with active or convalescent COVID-19.

This clone was counted between two and nine times. This sequence joins TRBV3-1 (or the pseudogene TRBV3-2) and TRBJ1-2, with TRBD1 matching over 7 bases. Trimming cost V 0 bases and J 7 bases; bases outside gene matches: 14. Per germline, CDR1 LGHDT and CDR2 YNNKEL (reference sequence). The CDR3 consists of 17 residues. CDR3 region: CASSQDSVQGLMRGYTF. The DNA for the CDR3 is TGTGCCAGCAGCCAAGATTCGGTACAGGGGTTAATGCGTGGCTACACCTTC.

The chain employs TRBV6-5 and TRBJ1-5; TRBD1 aligns across 10 bases. CDR1 is MNHEY and CDR2 is SVGAGI in the germline V gene. The length of the CDR3 is 14 residues. After removal of 5 bases from V and 7 bases from J, the junction contained 5 bases not matched to a gene. The CDR3 nucleotides are TGTGCCAGCAGTACTGACAGGGGGCGGCAGCCCCAGCATTTT. It is translated as CASSTDRGRQPQHF.

The chain employs TRBV3-1 (or the pseudogene TRBV3-2) and TRBJ1-5, with D possibly TRBD1 on 5 matching bases. The V end was cut by 0 bases, the J end by 2 bases, with 8 bases between. In germline, CDR1 is LGHDT, CDR2 YNNKEL (reference sequence). The CDR3 extends over 15 amino acids. In DNA, the CDR3 is TGTGCCAGCAGCCAAGATTCCAGGGGCAATCAGCCCCAGCATTTT. As protein: CASSQDSRGNQPQHF.

This rearrangement joins TRBV24-1 to TRBJ2-3, with 12 bases aligning to TRBD2. Trimming at V came to 4 bases and at J to 7 bases, leaving 5 bases not matched to a gene. Germline V gene lookup returns CDR1 KGHDR and CDR2 SFDVKD. The CDR3 has 15 amino acids. The CDR3 nucleotides read TGTGCCACCAGTGACCCGGGACTAGCGGGCTATACGCAGTATTTT. Translation: CATSDPGLAGYTQYF.

The rearrangement uses TRBV6-2 or TRBV6-3 and TRBJ2-3; no clear D. This CDR3 has 12 amino acids. The germline V gene encodes CDR1 MNHEY and CDR2 SVGEGT. V was shortened by 0 bases and J by 7 bases, with 5 bases between the two germline ends. The DNA for the CDR3 is TGTGCCAGCAGTTACTCTCTAAATACGCAGTATTTT. The encoded protein is CASSYSLNTQYF.

This clone has at least ten counts. The rearrangement uses TRBV30 and TRBJ2-2; tentative D call: TRBD2 (5 bases). CDR3 length equals 15 residues. Trimming took off 1 base at V and 1 base at J, with 10 bases between the two ends. CDR1 and CDR2 from the germline V gene are GTSNPN and SVGIG (reference sequence). The CDR3 DNA follows: TGTGCCTGGAGTGGGGAGAATAAGAACACCGGGGAGCTGTTTTTT. Its protein is CAWSGENKNTGELFF.

The genes are TRBV7-8 and TRBJ2-7; D possibly corresponds to TRBD2 (5 bases). V lost 5 bases to trimming and J lost 0 bases, with 11 bases between them. CDR3 length equals 14 residues. CDR1 SGHVS and CDR2 FQNEAQ come from the germline V gene. The CDR3 DNA sequence: TGTGCCAGCAGCCCTACTAGATTCTCCTACGAGCAGTACTTC. Its translation is CASSPTRFSYEQYF.

The chain's CDR3 is CASRQQGGNYGYTF. Here the CDR3 DNA reads TGTGCCAGCAGGCAACAGGGGGGGAACTATGGCTACACCTTC. This chain connects TRBV25-1 to TRBJ1-2; 8 bases are shared with TRBD1. The V gene's germline CDR1 is MGHDK and CDR2 SYGVNS. The CDR3 contains 14 residues. Trimming cost V 6 bases and J 2 bases; bases outside gene matches: 5.

The chain employs TRBV19 and TRBJ2-1, with 9 bases lining up with TRBD2. Germline CDR1 is LNHDA and CDR2 is SQIVND (reference sequence). V dropped 4 bases and J dropped 8; count of bases not matched to a gene: 18. The CDR3 contains 18 residues. The CDR3 spells CASSNGGRLAGLLDEQFF. CDR3 in DNA: TGTGCCAGTAGTAATGGTGGCCGCCTAGCGGGACTATTGGATGAGCAGTTCTTC.

CDR3 in amino acids: CASVGERETQYF. CDR3 DNA: TGTGCTAGTGTCGGGGAGCGAGAGACCCAGTACTTC. V is TRBV12-5 and J is TRBJ2-5; weak D call: TRBD2 (5 bases). CDR3 length: 12 amino acids. Germline-derived CDR1 and CDR2 are LGHNT and FRNRAP. V lost 7 bases and J 4 bases, leaving 10 bases between the germline ends.

The J gene is TRBJ1-2, the V gene TRBV15, with D maybe TRBD1 (6 bases). V was pared by 2 bases and J by 0 bases, with 13 bases between. Looked up from germline, CDR1 is LNHNV and CDR2 is YYDKDF (reference sequence). This CDR3 contains 16 residues. In nucleotides, the CDR3 is TGTGCCACCAGCAGATCCGGACAGACCACTAACTATGGCTACACCTTC. This encodes CATSRSGQTTNYGYTF.

This clone is a singleton in its sample. CDR3 protein: CASSPRDSRSQPQHF. The CDR3 bases are TGTGCCAGCAGCCCCCGGGACAGTAGGAGTCAGCCCCAGCATTTT. The chain combines TRBV4-2 with TRBJ1-5; TRBD1 aligns across 7 bases. Germline V gene lookup returns CDR1 LGHNA and CDR2 YNFKEQ. The CDR3 contains 15 residues. The ends lost 4 bases at V and 6 bases at J; junction bases unmatched: 9.

V and J are TRBV9 and TRBJ2-2, with TRBD1 identical over 8 bases. Trimming at V came to 7 bases and at J to 2 bases, leaving 7 bases not matched to a gene. Germline CDR1 is SGDLS and CDR2 is YYNGEE. CDR3 length: 15 residues. The chain's CDR3 is CASPQTGENTGELFF. CDR3 nucleotides: TGTGCCAGCCCCCAGACAGGGGAAAACACCGGGGAGCTGTTTTTT. Using reference TRBV9 and TRBJ2-2 for the parts outside the CDR3, the full variable domain is DSGVTQTPKHLITATGQRVTLRCSPRSGDLSVYWYQQSLDQGLQFLIQYYNGEERAKGNILERFSAQQFPDLHSELNLSSLELGDSALYFCASPQTGENTGELFFGEGSRLTVL.

This chain links TRBV4-2 with TRBJ2-1, with TRBD1 as a possible D gene (6 bases). Trimming shortened V by 4 bases and J by 7 bases, and 17 bases separated the two germline ends. From germline, CDR1 is LGHNA and CDR2 YNFKEQ. The CDR3 runs to 15 residues. The CDR3 DNA reads TGTGCCAGCAGCCGCCCAGGGGATGTTGGTAATGAGCAGTTCTTC. This gives the protein CASSRPGDVGNEQFF.

This chain connects TRBV19 to TRBJ1-6, with 8 bases aligning to TRBD1. Trimming at V came to 5 bases and at J to 6 bases, leaving 3 bases not matched to a gene. This CDR3 spans 14 amino acids. Per the germline V gene, CDR1 is LNHDA and CDR2 is SQIVND (reference sequence). The CDR3 DNA follows: TGTGCCAGTAGTGGAGGGACAGGTAATTCACCCCTCCACTTT. Its translation: CASSGGTGNSPLHF.

The gene calls are TRBV6-6 and TRBJ1-5; unclear D gene. The CDR3 extends over 11 amino acids. CDR1 is MNHNY, CDR2 SVGAGI, per germline (reference sequence). The V gene lost 4 bases and the J gene lost 5 bases, with 3 bases spanning the gap. The CDR3: CASSSDQPQHF. For the CDR3, the DNA is TGTGCCAGCAGTTCAGATCAGCCCCAGCATTTT.

This sequence joins TRBV20-1 and TRBJ2-7; no firm D call. CDR1 and CDR2 from the germline V gene are DFQATT and SNEGSKA (reference sequence). Trimming removed 3 bases at V and 4 bases at J, with 7 bases between. The CDR3 is 11 amino acids. The chain's CDR3 is CSARNNYEQYF. The CDR3 nucleotides read TGCAGTGCTAGGAACAATTACGAGCAGTACTTC.

The CDR3 loop reads CASSPDRASGTQYF. The CDR3 DNA reads TGTGCCAGCAGCCCCGACAGGGCGTCCGGGACCCAGTACTTC. This chain uses TRBV5-8 with TRBJ2-5; 7 bases map to TRBD1. CDR3 length: 14 residues. With V trimmed by 4 bases and J by 7 bases, 10 bases remained unmatched. Germline CDR1 and CDR2: SGHTS and YDEGEE.

The chain's CDR3 is CASSVAASGSYNEQFF. The CDR3 DNA reads TGTGCCAGCAGCGTAGCGGCTAGCGGGAGCTACAATGAGCAGTTCTTC. This chain uses TRBV9 with TRBJ2-1, with TRBD2 identical over 10 bases. The CDR3 runs 16 residues. Germline V gene lookup returns CDR1 SGDLS and CDR2 YYNGEE. V lost 0 bases to trimming and J lost 3 bases; unmatched junction nucleotides: 3.

Turning to this clone: At one end, the junction sequence differs from germline, possibly due to a read error. The chain recombines TRBV2 with TRBJ2-7, with D tentatively TRBD2 (6 bases). CDR3 length equals 15 residues. Germline V gives CDR1 SNHLY, CDR2 FYNNEI. CDR3 region: CASSEEGLLSHEQYF. CDR3 sequence (DNA): TGTGCCAGCAGTGAGGAGGGACTTCTCTCCCACGAGCAGTACTTC.